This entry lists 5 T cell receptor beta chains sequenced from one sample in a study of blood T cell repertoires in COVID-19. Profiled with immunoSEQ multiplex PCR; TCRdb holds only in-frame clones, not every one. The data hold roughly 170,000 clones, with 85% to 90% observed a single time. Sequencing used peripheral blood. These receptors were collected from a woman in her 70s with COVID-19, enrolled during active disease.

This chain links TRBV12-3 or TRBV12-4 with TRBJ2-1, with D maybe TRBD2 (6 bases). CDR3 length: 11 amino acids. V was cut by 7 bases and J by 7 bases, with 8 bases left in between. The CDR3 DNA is TGTGCCAGCACCCGGGGGAATGAGCAGTTCTTC. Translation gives CASTRGNEQFF.

The DNA of the CDR3 is TGTGCCAGCAGCTTGGTTGGAAAAGCGGGAGGAAACAATGAGCAGTTCTTC. This gives the protein CASSLVGKAGGNNEQFF. The chain couples TRBV5-4 to TRBJ2-1; the match to TRBD2 covers 9 bases. CDR1 SGHNT and CDR2 YYREEE come from the germline V gene (reference sequence). CDR3 length equals 17 residues. V dropped 0 bases and J dropped 5; count of bases not matched to a gene: 9.

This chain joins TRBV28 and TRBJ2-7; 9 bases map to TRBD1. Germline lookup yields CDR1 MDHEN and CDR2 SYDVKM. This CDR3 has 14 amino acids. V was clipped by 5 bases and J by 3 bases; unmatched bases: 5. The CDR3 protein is CASSNQGQGYEQYF. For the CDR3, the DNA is TGTGCCAGCAGTAATCAGGGACAGGGCTACGAGCAGTACTTC.

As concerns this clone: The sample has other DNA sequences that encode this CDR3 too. In nucleotides, the CDR3 is TGTGCCAGCAGCTTACGCTCGGGGTCCTACGAGCAGTACTTC. Translating gives CASSLRSGSYEQYF. The chain recombines TRBV7-2 with TRBJ2-7, with D perhaps matching TRBD2 (5 bases). Germline CDR1 reads SGHTA; CDR2 reads FQGNSA. The CDR3 is made up of 14 amino acids. V was trimmed by 2 bases and J by 1 base, leaving 9 bases between them.

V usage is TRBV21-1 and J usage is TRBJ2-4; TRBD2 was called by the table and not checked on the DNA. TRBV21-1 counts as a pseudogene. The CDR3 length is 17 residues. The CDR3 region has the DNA TGTGCCAGATCCGGGACTAGCGGGATTATAGCCAAAAACATTCAGTACTTC. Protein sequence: CARSGTSGIIAKNIQYF.